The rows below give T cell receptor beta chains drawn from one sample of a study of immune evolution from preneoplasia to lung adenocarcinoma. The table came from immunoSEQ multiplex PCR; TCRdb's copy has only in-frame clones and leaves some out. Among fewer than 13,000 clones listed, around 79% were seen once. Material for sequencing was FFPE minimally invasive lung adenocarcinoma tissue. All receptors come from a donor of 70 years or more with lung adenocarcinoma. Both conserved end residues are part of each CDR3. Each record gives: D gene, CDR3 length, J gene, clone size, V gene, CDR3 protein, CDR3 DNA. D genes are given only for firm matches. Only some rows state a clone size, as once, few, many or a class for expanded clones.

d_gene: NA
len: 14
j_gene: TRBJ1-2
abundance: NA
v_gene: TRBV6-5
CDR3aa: CASSYFRVGYGYTF
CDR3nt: TGTGCCAGCAGTTACTTCAGGGTTGGGTATGGCTACACCTTC

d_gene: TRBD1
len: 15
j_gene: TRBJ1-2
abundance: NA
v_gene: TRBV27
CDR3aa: CASSLYPGGYYGYTF
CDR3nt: TGTGCCAGCAGTTTATATCCAGGGGGCTACTATGGCTACACCTTC

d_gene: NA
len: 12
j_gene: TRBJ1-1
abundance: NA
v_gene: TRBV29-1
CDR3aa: CSVHRENTEAFF
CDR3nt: TGCAGCGTCCACAGGGAGAACACTGAAGCTTTCTTT

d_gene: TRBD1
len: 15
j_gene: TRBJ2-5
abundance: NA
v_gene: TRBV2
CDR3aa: CASRHRDRSQETQYF
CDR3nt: TGTGCCAGCAGGCACCGGGACAGGAGCCAAGAGACCCAGTACTTC

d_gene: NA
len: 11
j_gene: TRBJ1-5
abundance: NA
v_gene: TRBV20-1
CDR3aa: CSASIGEPQHF
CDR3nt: TGCAGTGCTAGCATAGGGGAGCCCCAGCATTTT

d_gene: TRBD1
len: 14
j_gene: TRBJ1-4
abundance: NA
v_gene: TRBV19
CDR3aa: CASNIQGAREKLFF
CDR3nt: TGTGCCAGTAATATCCAGGGGGCGCGTGAAAAACTGTTTTTT

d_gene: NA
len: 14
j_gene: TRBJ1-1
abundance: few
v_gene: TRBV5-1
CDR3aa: CASTQDSTNTEAFF
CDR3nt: TGCGCCAGCACCCAAGACAGTACCAATACTGAAGCTTTCTTT

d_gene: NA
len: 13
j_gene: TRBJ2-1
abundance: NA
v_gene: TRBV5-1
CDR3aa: CASSPRRANEQFF
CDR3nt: TGCGCCAGCAGCCCCCGAAGGGCGAATGAGCAGTTCTTC

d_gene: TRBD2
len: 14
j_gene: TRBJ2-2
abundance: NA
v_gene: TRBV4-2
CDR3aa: CASSQASGNGELFF
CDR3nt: TGTGCCAGCAGCCAAGCAAGCGGGAACGGGGAGCTGTTTTTT

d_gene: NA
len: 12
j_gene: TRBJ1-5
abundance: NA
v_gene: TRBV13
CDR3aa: CASSLEGQPQHF
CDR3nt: TGTGCCAGCAGCTTAGAAGGTCAGCCCCAGCATTTT

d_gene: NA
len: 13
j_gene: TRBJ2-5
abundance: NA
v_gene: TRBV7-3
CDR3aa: CASSPSTRETQYF
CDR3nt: TGTGCCAGCAGCCCATCTACCCGGGAGACCCAGTACTTC

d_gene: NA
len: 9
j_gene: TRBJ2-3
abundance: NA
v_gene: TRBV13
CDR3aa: CASSPDPYF
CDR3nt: TGTGCCAGCAGCCCGGACCCGTATTTT

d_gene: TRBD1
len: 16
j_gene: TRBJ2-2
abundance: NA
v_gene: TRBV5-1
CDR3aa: CASSLTGAVNTGELFF
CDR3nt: TGCGCCAGCAGCTTGACAGGGGCTGTGAACACCGGGGAGCTGTTTTTT

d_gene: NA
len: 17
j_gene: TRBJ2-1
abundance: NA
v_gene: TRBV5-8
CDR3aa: CASSPFRGLTPYNEQFF
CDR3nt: TGTGCCAGCAGCCCATTTAGGGGATTAACCCCCTACAATGAGCAGTTCTTC

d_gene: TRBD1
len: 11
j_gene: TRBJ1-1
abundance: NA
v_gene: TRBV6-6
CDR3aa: CASRPVDRAFF
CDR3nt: TGTGCCAGCAGACCGGTGGACAGGGCTTTCTTT

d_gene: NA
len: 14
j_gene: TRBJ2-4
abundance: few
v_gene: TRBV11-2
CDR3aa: CASSFSSGKNIQYF
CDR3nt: TGTGCCAGCAGCTTCAGTAGCGGAAAAAACATTCAGTACTTC

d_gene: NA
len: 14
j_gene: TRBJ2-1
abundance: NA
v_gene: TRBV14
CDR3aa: CASSQRSFYNEQFF
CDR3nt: TGTGCCAGCAGCCAAAGAAGCTTCTACAATGAGCAGTTCTTC

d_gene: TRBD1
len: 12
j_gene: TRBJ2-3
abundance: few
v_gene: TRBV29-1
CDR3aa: CSVVGDRVTQYF
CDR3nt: TGCAGCGTTGTCGGGGACAGGGTAACGCAGTATTTT

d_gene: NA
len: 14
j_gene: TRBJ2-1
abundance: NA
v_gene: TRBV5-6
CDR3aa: CASTLAGSYNEQFF
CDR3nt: TGTGCCAGCACCTTGGCAGGGAGTTACAATGAGCAGTTCTTC

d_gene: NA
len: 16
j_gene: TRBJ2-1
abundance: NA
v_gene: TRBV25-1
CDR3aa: CASSELVGSSYNEQFF
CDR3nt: TGTGCCAGCAGTGAATTGGTGGGGAGCTCCTACAATGAGCAGTTCTTC